One and the same sample provided the 15 T cell receptor beta chains below, sequenced in a study of blood T cell repertoires in COVID-19 (dated by TCRdb to the early 2020s). Libraries were made using the immunoSEQ multiplex PCR assay. TCRdb limited this immuneACCESS table to in-frame rearrangements with V and J called. A share of clones is missing; checked studies link under half to unresolved V genes, and the rest is unexplained. The sample table lists 270,000 or so clones, about 88% of them with a count of one. 5% to 7.5% of the sample is in the top ten clones. Sample: PBMCs or T cells enriched from blood (not recorded which). The receptors stem from a woman aged 45-60 years who had been exposed to COVID-19.

The CDR3 loop reads CASSVGLDTEAFF. In DNA, the CDR3 is TGTGCCAGCAGCGTAGGACTTGACACTGAAGCTTTCTTT. The V gene is TRBV9, the J gene TRBJ1-1; D not resolved. CDR3 length: 13 residues. V was trimmed by 0 bases and J by 3 bases, leaving 6 bases between them. Germline CDR1 and CDR2: SGDLS and YYNGEE.

The chain is built from TRBV3-1 (or the pseudogene TRBV3-2) and TRBJ1-3; the D gene is possibly TRBD1 (5 bases). The V end lost 5 bases, the J end lost 0 bases, and 17 bases lay between the germline ends. Germline V gives CDR1 LGHDT, CDR2 YNNKEL (reference sequence). This CDR3 has 17 residues. In DNA form, the CDR3 reads TGTGCCAGCAGCTTCGGACACCAAATTACCTCTGGAAACACCATATATTTT. Its protein is CASSFGHQITSGNTIYF.

This clone was observed a single time. The rearrangement uses TRBV5-6 and TRBJ2-2; 9 positions agree with TRBD1. CDR1 is SGHDT, CDR2 YYEEEE, per germline. Trimming removed 0 bases from V and 7 bases from J; junction bases left unmatched: 7. CDR3 length: 16 residues. This CDR3 is CASSLAVTGGNGELFF. The CDR3 bases are TGTGCCAGCAGCTTGGCGGTGACAGGGGGGAACGGGGAGCTGTTTTTT.

The chain combines TRBV7-8 with TRBJ2-7; 11 positions match TRBD2. Germline loops: CDR1 SGHVS, CDR2 FQNEAQ. V was clipped by 3 bases and J by 6 bases; unmatched bases: 16. This CDR3 is 18 amino acids long. This CDR3 is CASSFSASGGLSSGEQYF. CDR3 sequence (DNA): TGTGCCAGCAGCTTTTCGGCTAGCGGGGGGCTTTCGTCGGGCGAGCAGTACTTC. Full variable domain (missing parts from reference TRBV7-8 and TRBJ2-7): GAGVSQSPRYKVAKRGQDVALRCDPISGHVSLFWYQQALGQGPEFLTYFQNEAQLDKSGLPSDRFFAERPEGSVSTLKIQRTQQEDSAVYLCASSFSASGGLSSGEQYFGPGTRLTVT.

The chain has TRBV2 and TRBJ2-2; 7 nucleotides match TRBD1. CDR3 size: 14 residues. V dropped 5 bases and J dropped 5; count of bases not matched to a gene: 5. Per the germline V gene, CDR1 is SNHLY and CDR2 is FYNNEI. The CDR3: CASSLGQPTGELFF. The DNA of the CDR3 is TGTGCCAGCAGTCTGGGACAGCCGACCGGGGAGCTGTTTTTT.

V gene TRBV6-6 combines with J gene TRBJ2-3; D is unresolved. V was trimmed by 5 bases and J by 11 bases, leaving 11 bases between them. Germline CDR1 is MNHNY and CDR2 is SVGAGI (reference sequence). This CDR3 region has 11 residues. The CDR3 DNA reads TGTGCCAGCAGTAAAGCAGGCTTGCAGTATTTT. Its protein is CASSKAGLQYF.

The V gene is TRBV25-1, the J gene TRBJ1-6; no reliable D call. This CDR3 is built from 14 residues. The V gene's germline CDR1 is MGHDK and CDR2 SYGVNS. Trimming removed 2 bases at V and 7 bases at J, with 9 bases between. CDR3 in amino acids: CASSERRGNSPLHF. In nucleotides, the CDR3 is TGTGCCAGCAGTGAACGTAGAGGGAATTCACCCCTCCACTTT.

The rearrangement joins TRBV9 to TRBJ2-3; possibly TRBD1 for D (6 bases). This CDR3 has 12 residues. The germline gives CDR1 SGDLS, CDR2 YYNGEE. Trimming pared 5 bases from V and 6 bases from J, leaving 10 bases between. CDR3 sequence (DNA): TGTGCCAGCAGTTTAACAGGGGATACGCAGTATTTT. Residues: CASSLTGDTQYF. Based on the CDR3 plus reference TRBV9 and TRBJ2-3, the full variable domain is DSGVTQTPKHLITATGQRVTLRCSPRSGDLSVYWYQQSLDQGLQFLIQYYNGEERAKGNILERFSAQQFPDLHSELNLSSLELGDSALYFCASSLTGDTQYFGPGTRLTVL.

CDR3 protein: CASSPSGRGGTDTQYF. In nucleotides, the CDR3 is TGTGCCAGCAGCCCAAGTGGGCGGGGGGGCACAGATACGCAGTATTTT. This chain uses TRBV7-2 with TRBJ2-3; 8 bases match TRBD2. The V gene's germline CDR1 is SGHTA and CDR2 FQGNSA. This CDR3 contains 16 residues. Germline trimming cut 5 bases from V and 1 base from J; bases unmatched to any gene: 8.

The chain links TRBV4-1 to TRBJ1-4, with 9 bases identical to TRBD1. The CDR3 is 15 amino acids. V shed 5 bases and J 4 bases; nucleotides not matched to a gene: 5. Germline CDR1 MGHRA, CDR2 YSYEKL. DNA for the CDR3: TGCGCCAGCAGCAATCGGGACAGGGTTAATGAAAAACTGTTTTTT. This codes for CASSNRDRVNEKLFF.

V and J are TRBV25-1 and TRBJ1-1; 11 bases agree with TRBD1. The CDR3 is 17 amino acids. Germline V CDR1 and CDR2: MGHDK, SYGVNS. Trimming removed 4 bases from V and 5 bases from J; junction bases left unmatched: 12. CDR3 in DNA: TGTGCCAGCAGTGTCCAGCACCGGGACAGGGGGATGACTGAAGCTTTCTTT. Amino acid sequence: CASSVQHRDRGMTEAFF.

The V call is TRBV6-5, the J call TRBJ1-6; no clear D. V lost 8 bases to trimming and J lost 9 bases, with 11 bases between them. Germline assignment: CDR1 MNHEY and CDR2 SVGAGI. The CDR3 consists of 12 residues. CDR3 sequence reads: CASSTPGSPLHF. CDR3 coding DNA: TGTGCCAGCTCCACCCCGGGTTCACCCCTCCACTTT.

The CDR3 spells CAWSLKNNYETQYF. CDR3 DNA sequence: TGTGCCTGGAGTCTTAAAAACAACTACGAGACCCAGTACTTC. V and J are TRBV30 and TRBJ2-5; D not resolved. The CDR3 is made up of 14 amino acids. V lost 2 bases and J 5 bases, leaving 15 bases between the germline ends. Per the germline V gene, CDR1 is GTSNPN and CDR2 is SVGIG (reference sequence).

V is TRBV2 and J is TRBJ1-5; D unresolved. The V and J ends lost 2 bases and 7 bases respectively, with 6 bases between them. CDR3 length: 12 residues. Per the germline V gene, CDR1 is SNHLY and CDR2 is FYNNEI. The CDR3 DNA is TGTGCCAGCAGTGAAAACGGGCAGCCCCAGCATTTT. As protein: CASSENGQPQHF.

The rearrangement links TRBV5-1 to TRBJ1-1; D might be TRBD1 (6 bases). This CDR3 has 14 residues. V lost 4 bases and J lost 3, with 13 bases in between. Germline V gene data show CDR1 as SGHRS and CDR2 as YFSETQ. CDR3 DNA sequence: TGCGCCAGCAGCGTACAGGGCCGGGACACTGAAGCTTTCTTT. Translated: CASSVQGRDTEAFF.